The clone carrying this TCR beta chain was detected many times. Its specificity is unknown. From the germline J gene comes the end of the CDR3, since the read stops 3 residues before it. Of CVID subjects, under 16 were female and fewer than 30 male, mean age about 37. This sample is drawn from a study of T cell clonality in common variable immunodeficiency. The protocol was immunoSEQ multiplex PCR, while the TCRdb copy is restricted to in-frame clones and leaves out a portion. The sample contains 30,000 to 35,000 clones, none of them singletons. Trimming stripped 1 base from V and 2 bases from J, with 11 bases between. The germline CDR1 and CDR2 sequences are SGHTA and FQGTGA. The CDR3 is 15 amino acids. General observations from the study: Common variable immunodeficiency TCR beta sequences reportedly had fewer deletions and N-nucleotide insertions.

This chain links TRBV7-3 with TRBJ1-1; D is unresolved. This receptor was identified in a human donor with common variable immunodeficiency. Sequencing was done on a sample of peripheral blood mononuclear cells. Here the CDR3 reads CASSLIAAANTEAFF. Incomplete CDR3 DNA: TGTGCCAGCAGCTTAATTGCGGCAGCCAACACTGAA. The full variable domain, its missing parts supplied by reference TRBV7-3 and TRBJ1-1, is GAGVSQTPSNKVTEKGKYVELRCDPISGHTALYWYRQSLGQGPEFLIYFQGTGAADDSGLPNDRFFAVRPEGSVSTLKIQRTERGDSAVYLCASSLIAAANTEAFFGQGTRLTVV.